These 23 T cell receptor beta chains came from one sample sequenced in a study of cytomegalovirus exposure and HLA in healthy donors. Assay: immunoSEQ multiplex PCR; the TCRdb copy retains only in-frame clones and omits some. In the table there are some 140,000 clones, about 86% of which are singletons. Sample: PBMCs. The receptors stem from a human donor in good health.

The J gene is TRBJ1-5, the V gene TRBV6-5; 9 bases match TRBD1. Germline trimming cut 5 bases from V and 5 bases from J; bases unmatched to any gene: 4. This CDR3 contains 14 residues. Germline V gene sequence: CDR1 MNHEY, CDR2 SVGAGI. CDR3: CASSIRTGDQPQHF. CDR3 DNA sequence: TGTGCCAGCAGTATACGGACAGGGGATCAGCCCCAGCATTTT.

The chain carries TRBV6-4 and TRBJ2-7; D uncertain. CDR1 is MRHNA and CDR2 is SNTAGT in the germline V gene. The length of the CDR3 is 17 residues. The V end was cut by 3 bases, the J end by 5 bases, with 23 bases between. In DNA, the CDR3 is TGTGCCAGCAGTGATATCCCCCTCAGATTAGCTTCTCACGAGCAGTACTTC. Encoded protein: CASSDIPLRLASHEQYF.

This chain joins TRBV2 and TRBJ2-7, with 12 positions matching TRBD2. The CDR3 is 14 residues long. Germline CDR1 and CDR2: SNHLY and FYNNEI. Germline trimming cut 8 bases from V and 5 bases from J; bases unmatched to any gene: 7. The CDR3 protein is CASDGTSGFNEQYF. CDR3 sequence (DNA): TGTGCCAGCGATGGGACTAGCGGGTTCAACGAGCAGTACTTC. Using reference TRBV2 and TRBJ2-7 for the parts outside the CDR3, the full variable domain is EPEVTQTPSHQVTQMGQEVILRCVPISNHLYFYWYRQILGQKVEFLVSFYNNEISEKSEIFDDQFSVERPDGSNFTLKIRSTKLEDSAMYFCASDGTSGFNEQYFGPGTRLTVT.

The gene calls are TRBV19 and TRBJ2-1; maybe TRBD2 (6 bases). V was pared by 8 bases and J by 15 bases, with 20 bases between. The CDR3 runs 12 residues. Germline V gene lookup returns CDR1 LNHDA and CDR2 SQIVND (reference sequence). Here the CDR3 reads CASGTQGGGRFF. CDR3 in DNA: TGTGCCAGTGGGACTCAGGGTGGGGGACGGTTCTTC.

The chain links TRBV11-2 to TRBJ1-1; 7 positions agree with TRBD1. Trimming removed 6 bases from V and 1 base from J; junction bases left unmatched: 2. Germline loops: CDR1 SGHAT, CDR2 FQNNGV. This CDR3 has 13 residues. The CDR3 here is CASRGQTNTEAFF. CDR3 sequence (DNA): TGTGCCAGCAGGGGACAGACGAACACTGAAGCTTTCTTT.

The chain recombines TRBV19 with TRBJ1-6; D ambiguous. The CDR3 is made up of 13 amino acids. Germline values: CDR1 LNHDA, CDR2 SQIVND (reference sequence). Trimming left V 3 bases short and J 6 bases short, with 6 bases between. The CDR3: CASSIGVNSPLHF. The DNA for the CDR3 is TGTGCCAGTAGTATCGGGGTTAATTCACCCCTCCACTTT. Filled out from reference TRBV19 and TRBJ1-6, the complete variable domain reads DGGITQSPKYLFRKEGQNVTLSCEQNLNHDAMYWYRQDPGQGLRLIYYSQIVNDFQKGDIAEGYSVSREKKESFPLTVTSAQKNPTAFYLCASSIGVNSPLHFGNGTRLTVT.

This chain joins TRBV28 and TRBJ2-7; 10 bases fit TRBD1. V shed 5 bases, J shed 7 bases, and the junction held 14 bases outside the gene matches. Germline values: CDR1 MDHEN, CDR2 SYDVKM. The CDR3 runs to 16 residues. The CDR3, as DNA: TGTGCCAGCAGTAAGGACAGGGGGTCCGTCTTTAAGGAGCAGTACTTC. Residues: CASSKDRGSVFKEQYF.

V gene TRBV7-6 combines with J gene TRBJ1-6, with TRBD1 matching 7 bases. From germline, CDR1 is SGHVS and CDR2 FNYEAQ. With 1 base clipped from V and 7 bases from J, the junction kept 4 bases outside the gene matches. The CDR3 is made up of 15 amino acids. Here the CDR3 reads CASSLGQGMNSPLHF. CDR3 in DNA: TGTGCCAGCAGCTTAGGACAGGGCATGAATTCACCCCTCCACTTT.

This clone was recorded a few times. The CDR3 nucleotides are TGCGCCAGCAGCCAAGAAAAGGGAGACTATGGCTACACCTTC. Residues: CASSQEKGDYGYTF. The chain combines TRBV4-1 with TRBJ1-2, with D unresolved. V was cut by 0 bases and J by 3 bases, with 8 bases left in between. The CDR3 spans 14 residues. Germline CDR1 is MGHRA and CDR2 is YSYEKL.

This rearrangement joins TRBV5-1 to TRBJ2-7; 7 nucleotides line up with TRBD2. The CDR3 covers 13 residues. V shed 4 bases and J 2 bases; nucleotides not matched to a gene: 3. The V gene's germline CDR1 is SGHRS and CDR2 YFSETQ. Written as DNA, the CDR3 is TGCGCCAGCAGCCCGGGGACTACCTACGAGCAGTACTTC. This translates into CASSPGTTYEQYF. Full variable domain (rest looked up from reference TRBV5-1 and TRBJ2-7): KAGVTQTPRYLIKTRGQQVTLSCSPISGHRSVSWYQQTPGQGLQFLFEYFSETQRNKGNFPGRFSGRQFSNSRSEMNVSTLELGDSALYLCASSPGTTYEQYFGPGTRLTVT.

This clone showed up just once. The chain's CDR3 is CSVETSDSQLVEQYF. The DNA of the CDR3 is TGCAGCGTTGAAACGTCCGACAGCCAGCTTGTCGAGCAGTACTTC. The chain couples TRBV29-1 to TRBJ2-7, with D perhaps TRBD1 (5 bases). The germline V and J ends were trimmed by 2 bases and 6 bases, with 20 bases remaining between them. The CDR3 runs to 15 residues. The germline CDR1 and CDR2 sequences are SQVTM and ANQGSEA.

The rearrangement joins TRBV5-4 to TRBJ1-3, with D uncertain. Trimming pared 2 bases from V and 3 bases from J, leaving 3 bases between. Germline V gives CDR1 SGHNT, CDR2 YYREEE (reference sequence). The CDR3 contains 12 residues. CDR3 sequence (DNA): TGTGCCAGCAGCTTCGGTGGAAACACCATATATTTT. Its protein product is CASSFGGNTIYF.

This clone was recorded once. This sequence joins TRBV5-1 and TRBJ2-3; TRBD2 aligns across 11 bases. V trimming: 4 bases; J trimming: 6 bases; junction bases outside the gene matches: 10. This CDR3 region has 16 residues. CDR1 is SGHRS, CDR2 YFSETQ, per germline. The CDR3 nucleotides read TGCGCCAGCAGCCCGACTAGCGGGGAGGGCCAGGATACGCAGTATTTT. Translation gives CASSPTSGEGQDTQYF.

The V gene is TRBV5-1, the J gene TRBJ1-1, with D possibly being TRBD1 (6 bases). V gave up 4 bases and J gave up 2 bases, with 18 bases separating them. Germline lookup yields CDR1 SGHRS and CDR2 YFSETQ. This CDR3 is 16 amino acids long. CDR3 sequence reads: CASSKQTGRINTEAFF. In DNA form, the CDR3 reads TGCGCCAGCAGCAAGCAGACAGGACGGATTAACACTGAAGCTTTCTTT. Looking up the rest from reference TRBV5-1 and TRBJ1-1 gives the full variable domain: KAGVTQTPRYLIKTRGQQVTLSCSPISGHRSVSWYQQTPGQGLQFLFEYFSETQRNKGNFPGRFSGRQFSNSRSEMNVSTLELGDSALYLCASSKQTGRINTEAFFGQGTRLTVV.

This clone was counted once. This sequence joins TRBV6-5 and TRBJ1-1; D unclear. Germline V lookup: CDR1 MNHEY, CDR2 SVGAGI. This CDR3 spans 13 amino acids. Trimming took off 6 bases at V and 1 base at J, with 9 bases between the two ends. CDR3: CASRFTANTEAFF. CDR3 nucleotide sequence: TGTGCCAGCAGGTTCACAGCGAACACTGAAGCTTTCTTT.

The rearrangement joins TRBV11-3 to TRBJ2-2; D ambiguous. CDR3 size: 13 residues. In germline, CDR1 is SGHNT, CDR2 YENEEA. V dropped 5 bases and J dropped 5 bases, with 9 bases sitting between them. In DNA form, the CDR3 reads TGTGCCAGCAGCCAGCTAGAGACCGGGGAGCTGTTTTTT. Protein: CASSQLETGELFF.

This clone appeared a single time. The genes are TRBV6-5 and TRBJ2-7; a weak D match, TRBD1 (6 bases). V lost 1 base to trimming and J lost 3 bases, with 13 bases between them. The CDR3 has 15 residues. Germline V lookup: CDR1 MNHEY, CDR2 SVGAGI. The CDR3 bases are TGTGCCAGCAGTTACTTTAAGGGACACAGCTACGAGCAGTACTTC. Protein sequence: CASSYFKGHSYEQYF.

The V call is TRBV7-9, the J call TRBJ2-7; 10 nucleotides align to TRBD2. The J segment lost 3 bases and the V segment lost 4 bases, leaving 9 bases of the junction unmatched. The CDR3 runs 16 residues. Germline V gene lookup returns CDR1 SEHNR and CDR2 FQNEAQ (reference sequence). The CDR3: CASSSPLAGGVYEQYF. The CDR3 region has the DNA TGTGCCAGCAGCTCCCCATTAGCGGGAGGCGTCTACGAGCAGTACTTC.

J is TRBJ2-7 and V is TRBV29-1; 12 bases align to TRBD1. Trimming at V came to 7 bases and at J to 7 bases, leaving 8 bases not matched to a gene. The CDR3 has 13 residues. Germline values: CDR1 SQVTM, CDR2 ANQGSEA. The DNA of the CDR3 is TGCAGCGCGGAGGGACAGGGGGCGGGGGAGCAGTACTTC. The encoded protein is CSAEGQGAGEQYF.

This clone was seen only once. The CDR3 DNA reads as TGTGCCAGCAGTTACGATGGAGGGTTGCGCACTGAAGCTTTCTTT. Protein product: CASSYDGGLRTEAFF. The chain joins TRBV6-6 to TRBJ1-1; D is ambiguous. V lost 2 bases to trimming and J lost 4 bases, with 14 bases between them. Germline V CDR1 and CDR2: MNHNY, SVGAGI (reference sequence). The CDR3 loop spans 15 amino acids.

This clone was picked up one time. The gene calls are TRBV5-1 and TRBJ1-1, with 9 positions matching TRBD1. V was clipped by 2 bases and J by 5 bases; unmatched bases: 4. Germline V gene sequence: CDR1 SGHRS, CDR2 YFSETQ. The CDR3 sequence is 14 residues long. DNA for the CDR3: TGCGCCAGCAGCTTACAGGGGGCGCTTACTGAAGCTTTCTTT. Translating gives CASSLQGALTEAFF.

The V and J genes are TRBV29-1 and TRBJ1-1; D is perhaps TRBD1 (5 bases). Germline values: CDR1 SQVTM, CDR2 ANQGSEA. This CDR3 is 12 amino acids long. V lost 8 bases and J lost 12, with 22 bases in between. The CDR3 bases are TGCAGCCCAACTCGGGGGGAGGGCAGATCTTTCTTT. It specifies CSPTRGEGRSFF.

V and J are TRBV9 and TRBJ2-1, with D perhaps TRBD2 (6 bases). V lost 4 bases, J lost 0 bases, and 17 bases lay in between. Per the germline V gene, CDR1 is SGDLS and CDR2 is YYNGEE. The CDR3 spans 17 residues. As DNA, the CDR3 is TGTGCCAGCAGCTTTCGGCCCGGGGGAAGCTCCTACAATGAGCAGTTCTTC. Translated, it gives CASSFRPGGSSYNEQFF.